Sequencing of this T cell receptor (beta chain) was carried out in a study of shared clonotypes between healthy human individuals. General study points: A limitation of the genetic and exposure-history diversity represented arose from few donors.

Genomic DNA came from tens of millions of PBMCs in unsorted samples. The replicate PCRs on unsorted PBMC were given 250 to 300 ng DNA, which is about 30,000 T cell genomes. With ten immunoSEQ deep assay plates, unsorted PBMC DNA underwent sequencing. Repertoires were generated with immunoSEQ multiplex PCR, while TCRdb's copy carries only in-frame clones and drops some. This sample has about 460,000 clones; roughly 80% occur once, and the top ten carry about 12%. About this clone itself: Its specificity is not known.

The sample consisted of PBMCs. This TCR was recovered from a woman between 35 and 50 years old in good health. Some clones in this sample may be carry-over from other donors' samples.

CDR3 loop: CASIRDRREQFF. The CDR3 DNA reads TGTGCCAGCATTCGTGACAGGCGTGAGCAGTTCTTC. V and J are TRBV7-8 and TRBJ2-1; perhaps TRBD1 as D (6 bases). Deletions cut 7 bases from V and 9 bases from J, with 13 bases between. From germline, CDR1 is SGHVS and CDR2 FQNEAQ. The CDR3 totals 12 residues. Using reference TRBV7-8 and TRBJ2-1 for the parts outside the CDR3, the full variable domain is GAGVSQSPRYKVAKRGQDVALRCDPISGHVSLFWYQQALGQGPEFLTYFQNEAQLDKSGLPSDRFFAERPEGSVSTLKIQRTQQEDSAVYLCASIRDRREQFFGPGTRLTVL.